This entry features one TCR beta chain sequence. Other DNA sequences in the sample encode the same CDR3. The sample originates from a study of cytomegalovirus exposure and HLA in healthy donors. Data came from immunoSEQ multiplex PCR; TCRdb stores just in-frame clones and leaves some out. This table has about 310,000 clones, roughly 87% appearing once. Input material: PBMCs. The sequence was collected from a man aged 25-45 years in good health and CMV-seronegative.

The CDR3 nucleotides are TGTGCCAGCAGTTACTCGAGAAATTCTGGAAACACCATATATTTT. Protein sequence: CASSYSRNSGNTIYF. V usage is TRBV6-5 and J usage is TRBJ1-3; the D is unclear. Germline loops: CDR1 MNHEY, CDR2 SVGAGI. Trimming left V 0 bases short and J 1 base short, with 7 bases between. CDR3 length: 15 residues.